These 5 T cell receptor beta chains share one sample of origin, sequenced in a study of PD-1 blockade in mismatch repair-deficient tumors. The method was immunoSEQ multiplex PCR; TCRdb's version includes in-frame clones alone and lacks a portion of them. The sample holds around 48,000 clones, roughly 80% seen once. This material consisted of peripheral blood, taken 4 weeks after starting pembrolizumab. These receptors originate from an adult with mismatch repair-deficient cancer.

The table lists this clone with a few counts. The chain carries TRBV6-1 and TRBJ2-3, with 8 bases identical to TRBD1. The J segment lost 2 bases and the V segment lost 1 base, leaving 11 bases of the junction unmatched. CDR1 MNHNS and CDR2 SASEGT come from the germline V gene. The CDR3 totals 18 residues. The CDR3 sequence: CASSEVRSGTGVTDTQYF. For the CDR3, the DNA is TGTGCCAGCAGTGAAGTTAGGTCCGGGACAGGAGTCACAGATACGCAGTATTTT.

The J gene is TRBJ2-7, the V gene TRBV5-4; D gene unclear. Germline CDR1 SGHNT, CDR2 YYREEE (reference sequence). V gave up 3 bases and J gave up 6 bases, with 13 bases separating them. The CDR3 contains 13 residues. CDR3 amino acids: CASSWPSGGEQYF. In DNA form, the CDR3 reads TGTGCCAGCAGCTGGCCCTCGGGTGGCGAGCAGTACTTC.

The gene calls are TRBV4-1 and TRBJ2-1, with D unresolved. V lost 4 bases, J lost 4 bases, and 8 bases lay in between. CDR1 and CDR2 (germline): MGHRA, YSYEKL. The CDR3 length is 13 residues. For the CDR3, the DNA is TGCGCCAGCAGCCCTCACAGTTACAATGAGCAGTTCTTC. It specifies CASSPHSYNEQFF.

The rearrangement joins TRBV12-5 to TRBJ1-2, with TRBD1 matching 11 bases. Germline lookup yields CDR1 LGHNT and CDR2 FRNRAP. V lost 5 bases, J lost 1 base, and 9 bases stayed unmatched. The CDR3 covers 17 residues. The CDR3 protein is CASGRRDRGDFNYGYTF. The DNA of the CDR3 is TGTGCTAGTGGTCGGAGGGACAGGGGGGACTTTAACTATGGCTACACCTTC.

V usage is TRBV6-5 and J usage is TRBJ1-1, with D perhaps TRBD1 (5 bases). This CDR3 is 14 amino acids long. The V end was cut by 6 bases, the J end by 3 bases, with 14 bases between. Germline V gives CDR1 MNHEY, CDR2 SVGAGI. The CDR3 region is CASSQTGGDTEAFF. The CDR3 DNA reads TGTGCCAGCAGCCAAACAGGTGGGGACACTGAAGCTTTCTTT.